The 32 T cell receptor beta chains listed next were all sequenced from one sample in a study of a mutant IDH1 vaccine in newly diagnosed glioma. Specified time point: baseline, week 1 (first vaccination visit). As for treatment: pre-vaccination baseline after standard-of-care therapy. Assay used: immunoSEQ multiplex PCR; TCRdb lists only in-frame clones, some missing. The profile shows around 54,000 clones, 65% to 85% of them singletons. Sequences were derived from PBMCs, sampled from a glioma patient treated with radiotherapy, temozolomide or both. The receptor set was obtained from a man between 18 and 29 years old with glioma.

This chain joins TRBV4-3 and TRBJ1-1; D ambiguous. Trimming took off 0 bases at V and 1 base at J, with 6 bases between the two ends. This CDR3 is 14 amino acids long. Germline CDR1 is LGHNA and CDR2 is YSLEER. CDR3 sequence reads: CASSQDWGNTEAFF. Here the CDR3 DNA reads TGCGCCAGCAGCCAAGATTGGGGGAACACTGAAGCTTTCTTT.

The J gene is TRBJ2-7, the V gene TRBV7-2; possible D gene TRBD2, 5 bases. The V gene's germline CDR1 is SGHTA and CDR2 FQGNSA. V was shortened by 1 base and J by 0 bases, with 10 bases between the two germline ends. The CDR3 totals 15 residues. The CDR3 bases are TGTGCCAGCAGCTTAGAAGAGGCGGGCTCCTACGAGCAGTACTTC. This translates into CASSLEEAGSYEQYF.

This chain joins TRBV6-5 and TRBJ1-2, with 8 positions matching TRBD1. Trimming took 2 bases from V and 5 from J; bases not matched to a gene: 4. CDR1 and CDR2 from the germline V gene are MNHEY and SVGAGI. The CDR3 sequence is 14 residues long. In DNA form, the CDR3 reads TGTGCCAGCAGTTACGGCGGACAGGGTTATGGCTACACCTTC. It yields the protein CASSYGGQGYGYTF.

This clone was counted between two and nine times. This sequence joins TRBV9 and TRBJ1-2, with 9 bases matching TRBD1. This CDR3 has 14 amino acids. The J segment lost 3 bases and the V segment lost 0 bases, leaving 0 bases of the junction unmatched. Germline-derived CDR1 and CDR2 are SGDLS and YYNGEE. CDR3 protein: CASSVGTGDYGYTF. The CDR3 bases are TGTGCCAGCAGCGTAGGGACAGGGGACTATGGCTACACCTTC.

The CDR3 here is CAISPTIDKENYGYTF. The CDR3 DNA is TGTGCCATCAGCCCAACGATCGACAAGGAGAACTATGGCTACACCTTC. The rearrangement uses TRBV10-3 and TRBJ1-2; no definite D call. From germline, CDR1 is ENHRY and CDR2 SYGVKD. V was clipped by 6 bases and J by 2 bases, with 19 bases between them. The CDR3 totals 16 residues.

This chain links TRBV10-3 with TRBJ1-1; weak D call: TRBD1 (6 bases). CDR1 is ENHRY, CDR2 SYGVKD, per germline. The CDR3 extends over 13 amino acids. Trimming took 4 bases from V and 7 from J, leaving 13 bases between them. The CDR3 protein is CAISGKGQFEAFF. For the CDR3, the DNA is TGTGCCATCAGTGGGAAAGGACAGTTTGAAGCTTTCTTT.

The gene calls are TRBV7-9 and TRBJ2-5; D might be TRBD1 (6 bases). Germline V lookup: CDR1 SEHNR, CDR2 FQNEAQ (reference sequence). The CDR3 totals 15 residues. Trimming pared 5 bases from V and 1 base from J, leaving 14 bases between. This CDR3 is CASSKPLGGQETQYF. CDR3 DNA: TGTGCCAGCAGCAAACCACTAGGGGGCCAAGAGACCCAGTACTTC. The whole variable domain, filled in from reference TRBV7-9 and TRBJ2-5, reads DTGVSQNPRHKITKRGQNVTFRCDPISEHNRLYWYRQTLGQGPEFLTYFQNEAQLEKSRLLSDRFSAERPKGSFSTLEIQRTEQGDSAMYLCASSKPLGGQETQYFGPGTRLLVL.

CDR3 nucleotide sequence: TGTGCCAGCAGCATCGGGGACACCATATATTTT. Protein product: CASSIGDTIYF. J is TRBJ1-3 and V is TRBV7-9, with D unclear. The CDR3 sequence is 11 residues long. Trimming stripped 5 bases from V and 8 bases from J, with 7 bases between. Germline V gene sequence: CDR1 SEHNR, CDR2 FQNEAQ (reference sequence).

The CDR3 DNA sequence: TGTGCCAGCAGCCTCGGACTGAACTCTGGAAACACCATATATTTT. Translated: CASSLGLNSGNTIYF. V usage is TRBV5-6 and J usage is TRBJ1-3; no definite D call. The CDR3 is made up of 15 amino acids. The V end was cut by 4 bases, the J end by 0 bases, with 11 bases between. Germline assignment: CDR1 SGHDT and CDR2 YYEEEE.

This chain uses TRBV18 with TRBJ2-7; D is unresolved. Germline-derived CDR1 and CDR2 are KGHSH and LQKENI. V lost 3 bases and J lost 3, with 6 bases in between. The CDR3 loop spans 12 amino acids. The CDR3 region is CASSPWGYEQYF. CDR3 in DNA: TGTGCCAGCTCACCCTGGGGCTACGAGCAGTACTTC.

V is TRBV2 and J is TRBJ1-2; D remains unclear. The CDR3 length is 17 residues. V lost 6 bases to trimming and J lost 6 bases, with 26 bases between them. The germline V gene has CDR1 SNHLY and CDR2 FYNNEI. CDR3 loop: CASRIGRGLMRPNGYTF. Here the CDR3 DNA reads TGTGCCAGCAGAATCGGTCGAGGTCTCATGCGACCGAATGGCTACACCTTC.

The CDR3 nucleotides are TGTGCCAGCAGTCGCCCCGGCGGGGTGAGCTCCTACAATGAGCAGTTCTTC. Protein: CASSRPGGVSSYNEQFF. The chain uses TRBV7-9 and TRBJ2-1; weak D call: TRBD2 (6 bases). V was trimmed by 6 bases and J by 0 bases, leaving 18 bases between them. CDR1 and CDR2 from the germline V gene are SEHNR and FQNEAQ (reference sequence). The CDR3 length is 17 residues.

This clone appeared a single time. The chain is built from TRBV28 and TRBJ1-5, with no clear D. The CDR3 loop spans 12 amino acids. V lost 6 bases, J lost 4 bases, and 7 bases lay in between. CDR1 MDHEN and CDR2 SYDVKM come from the germline V gene. CDR3 nucleotides: TGTGCCAGCAGCCCGTTAAATCAGCCCCAGCATTTT. As protein: CASSPLNQPQHF. Filled out from reference TRBV28 and TRBJ1-5, the complete variable domain reads DVKVTQSSRYLVKRTGEKVFLECVQDMDHENMFWYRQDPGLGLRLIYFSYDVKMKEKGDIPEGYSVSREKKERFSLILESASTNQTSMYLCASSPLNQPQHFGDGTRLSIL.

V and J are TRBV5-4 and TRBJ1-6; D is uncertain. This CDR3 contains 14 residues. Germline-derived CDR1 and CDR2 are SGHNT and YYREEE (reference sequence). The V end was cut by 4 bases, the J end by 7 bases, with 12 bases between. This chain's CDR3 is CASSRRQANSPLHF. In DNA form, the CDR3 reads TGTGCCAGCAGCCGTCGACAAGCCAATTCACCCCTCCACTTT. Full variable domain (outside the CDR3, taken from reference TRBV5-4 and TRBJ1-6): ETGVTQSPTHLIKTRGQQVTLRCSSQSGHNTVSWYQQALGQGPQFIFQYYREEENGRGNFPPRFSGLQFPNYSSELNVNALELDDSALYLCASSRRQANSPLHFGNGTRLTVT.

This chain joins TRBV4-3 and TRBJ1-3; D remains ambiguous. Germline V lookup: CDR1 LGHNA, CDR2 YSLEER. V shed 0 bases and J shed 4 bases, with 10 bases lying between them. The CDR3 has 15 residues. The CDR3 DNA is TGCGCCAGCAGCCAAGATCGAGTTTTCGGAAACACCATATATTTT. Its translation: CASSQDRVFGNTIYF.

The chain joins TRBV20-1 to TRBJ1-4; no reliable D call. V gave up 1 base and J gave up 8 bases, with 5 bases separating them. This CDR3 has 11 residues. Germline V gives CDR1 DFQATT, CDR2 SNEGSKA (reference sequence). The CDR3 here is CSARGGEKLFF. The CDR3 bases are TGCAGTGCTAGAGGAGGGGAAAAACTGTTTTTT.

This clone has only a few counts. The rearrangement joins TRBV6-5 to TRBJ1-1; TRBD1 matches 7 bases. Germline assignment: CDR1 MNHEY and CDR2 SVGAGI. Trimming at V came to 6 bases and at J to 0 bases, leaving 1 base not matched to a gene. CDR3 size: 13 residues. The CDR3 sequence: CASRQGLNTEAFF. CDR3 nucleotide sequence: TGTGCCAGCAGACAGGGGCTGAACACTGAAGCTTTCTTT.

This sequence joins TRBV6-6 and TRBJ1-1; D is undetermined. Deletions cut 0 bases from V and 11 bases from J, with 7 bases between. Germline assignment: CDR1 MNHNY and CDR2 SVGAGI (reference sequence). This CDR3 has 11 residues. Written as DNA, the CDR3 is TGTGCCAGCAGTTACTCCGGATCGGCTTTCTTT. This encodes CASSYSGSAFF.

The chain recombines TRBV2 with TRBJ1-5, with a tentative D call TRBD1 (5 bases). V shed 5 bases and J shed 3 bases, with 8 bases lying between them. This CDR3 is 13 amino acids long. Looked up from germline, CDR1 is SNHLY and CDR2 is FYNNEI. CDR3 in amino acids: CASSSGTNQPQHF. Written as DNA, the CDR3 is TGTGCCAGCAGTTCAGGGACCAATCAGCCCCAGCATTTT.

The chain uses TRBV7-2 and TRBJ1-1, with 10 bases matching TRBD1. This CDR3 spans 13 amino acids. The germline gives CDR1 SGHTA, CDR2 FQGNSA. V gave up 7 bases and J gave up 11 bases; unmatched junction bases: 10. CDR3 region: CASTIGQGEGAFF. The CDR3, as DNA: TGTGCCAGCACCATCGGACAGGGGGAGGGGGCTTTCTTT.

The chain joins TRBV9 to TRBJ1-3, with D unclear. The germline CDR1 and CDR2 sequences are SGDLS and YYNGEE. CDR3 size: 14 residues. Trimming removed 3 bases from V and 0 bases from J, with 7 bases in between. DNA of the CDR3: TGTGCCAGCAGCGACCGTGACTCTGGAAACACCATATATTTT. Amino acids: CASSDRDSGNTIYF.

The V gene is TRBV7-2, the J gene TRBJ2-1, with 8 bases aligning to TRBD2. Trimming removed 2 bases from V and 3 bases from J; junction bases left unmatched: 3. In germline, CDR1 is SGHTA, CDR2 FQGNSA. The CDR3 runs 15 residues. Here the CDR3 DNA reads TGTGCCAGCAGCTTACGGGGGGGCTTCTACAATGAGCAGTTCTTC. Its protein product is CASSLRGGFYNEQFF.

The chain combines TRBV7-2 with TRBJ1-2, with a weak D call TRBD1 (5 bases). V lost 1 base and J lost 1, with 10 bases in between. This CDR3 region has 15 residues. The germline V gene encodes CDR1 SGHTA and CDR2 FQGNSA. CDR3 loop: CASSLVGGDNYGYTF. As DNA, the CDR3 is TGTGCCAGCAGCTTAGTGGGGGGAGATAACTATGGCTACACCTTC. Full variable domain (remainder filled in from reference TRBV7-2 and TRBJ1-2): GAGVSQSPSNKVTEKGKDVELRCDPISGHTALYWYRQSLGQGLEFLIYFQGNSAPDKSGLPSDRFSAERTGGSVSTLTIQRTQQEDSAVYLCASSLVGGDNYGYTFGSGTRLTVV.

V is TRBV11-2 and J is TRBJ2-5; the D gene is possibly TRBD2 (5 bases). CDR3 length equals 14 residues. Germline values: CDR1 SGHAT, CDR2 FQNNGV. The V gene lost 3 bases and the J gene lost 5 bases, with 13 bases spanning the gap. CDR3 loop: CASSLSGYQETQYF. For the CDR3, the DNA is TGTGCCAGCAGCTTGTCGGGGTATCAGGAGACCCAGTACTTC.

This rearrangement joins TRBV28 to TRBJ1-1; D remains ambiguous. V shed 3 bases and J shed 1 base, with 9 bases lying between them. Germline V gene sequence: CDR1 MDHEN, CDR2 SYDVKM. CDR3 length: 14 residues. The CDR3 DNA is TGTGCCAGCAGTTTGATGGACGGGAACACTGAAGCTTTCTTT. Encoded protein: CASSLMDGNTEAFF.

The genes are TRBV4-2 and TRBJ2-7; tentatively, D is TRBD2 (6 bases). Per germline, CDR1 LGHNA and CDR2 YNFKEQ. The CDR3 totals 14 residues. V lost 4 bases and J 3 bases, leaving 13 bases between the germline ends. For the CDR3, the DNA is TGTGCCAGCAGCCCCTCCGGGAGAAGCTACGAGCAGTACTTC. This codes for CASSPSGRSYEQYF.

The rearrangement joins TRBV4-2 to TRBJ2-2; 13 positions agree with TRBD2. Germline CDR1 and CDR2: LGHNA and YNFKEQ. The V segment lost 5 bases and the J segment 7 bases; nucleotides outside the gene matches: 4. The CDR3 spans 15 residues. This CDR3 is CASSVRTSGGGELFF. The CDR3 DNA reads as TGTGCCAGCAGCGTAAGGACTAGCGGGGGCGGGGAGCTGTTTTTT.

The V gene is TRBV7-8, the J gene TRBJ1-5; no clear D gene. Trimming cost V 5 bases and J 3 bases, with 11 bases left between them. There are 14 residues in the CDR3. Germline V gene lookup returns CDR1 SGHVS and CDR2 FQNEAQ. The CDR3 loop is CASSLDGFNQPQHF. The CDR3 DNA reads as TGTGCCAGCAGCCTGGACGGCTTCAATCAGCCCCAGCATTTT.

The rearrangement uses TRBV5-6 and TRBJ2-7, with 8 bases aligning to TRBD1. The germline gives CDR1 SGHDT, CDR2 YYEEEE. V shed 2 bases, J shed 3 bases, and the junction held 7 bases outside the gene matches. The CDR3 has 15 amino acids. CDR3 residues: CASSFPRTGNYEQYF. As DNA, the CDR3 is TGTGCCAGCAGCTTCCCGAGGACAGGGAACTACGAGCAGTACTTC.

The chain combines TRBV5-4 with TRBJ1-2; D uncertain. CDR1 is SGHNT, CDR2 YYREEE, per germline (reference sequence). The CDR3 runs to 13 residues. V lost 0 bases and J 3 bases, leaving 6 bases between the germline ends. In DNA form, the CDR3 reads TGTGCCAGCAGCTTGGACAGCTACTATGGCTACACCTTC. Translation gives CASSLDSYYGYTF.

This sequence joins TRBV6-5 and TRBJ1-1; D call uncertain. Germline CDR1 MNHEY, CDR2 SVGAGI. The germline V and J ends were trimmed by 2 bases and 1 base, with 5 bases remaining between them. The CDR3 loop spans 13 amino acids. The CDR3 DNA sequence: TGTGCCAGCAGTTACGGGAGGAACACTGAAGCTTTCTTT. This translates into CASSYGRNTEAFF.

The chain carries TRBV7-2 and TRBJ1-1; D gene uncertain. Trimming took off 3 bases at V and 6 bases at J, with 14 bases between the two ends. Germline assignment: CDR1 SGHTA and CDR2 FQGNSA. The CDR3 runs to 14 residues. Here the CDR3 reads CASSFRPKGAEAFF. The CDR3 DNA reads as TGTGCCAGCAGCTTCAGGCCTAAAGGCGCTGAAGCTTTCTTT.